Described below is a single TCR beta chain sequence and its context. Its cognate antigen has yet to be identified. Base qualities are not recorded, but no much larger clone differs from it by a single base. This record comes from a study (TCRdb year 2016). The CDR3, from cysteine to phenylalanine, totals 16 residues. The sequence is cut down to CDR3 DNA, 48 bases in frame from base 1. Compared with germline, V lacks 6 bases and J lacks 2 bases; bases without a gene match: 6. The germline V gene encodes CDR1 MNHEY and CDR2 SMNVEV (reference sequence). The protocol used for the library was RT-PCR. Data came from an Illumina MiSeq. Using fastp at Q25 and MiXCR, TCRdb reprocessed the public reads and kept productive beta chains. A single entry per CDR3 protein holds the most common genes and DNA from its merged rows. Counted in this sample were 550,000 to 750,000 distinct CDR3 sequences; 13% to 15% of them appeared once. The ten largest clones represent 3.6% of the sample.

Sequences were obtained from memory CD4+ T cells from blood. The sequence joins TRBV27 to TRBJ2-6, and 8 junction bases match TRBD1. The TCR comes from a female donor in good health, serving as a healthy control. The CDR3 here reads CASSHGQGAGANVLTF. The nucleotide sequence is given as TGTGCCAGCAGCCACGGACAGGGAGCTGGGGCCAACGTCCTGACTTTC.